This T cell receptor (beta chain) appears in the sequencing data of a study of vaccination and CD4 T cells after COVID-19. The wider study: Post-COVID samples had a sampling time that fell a median roughly 92 days after diagnosis (range 35 to 161).

The sample's treatment: approximately nine-day PBMC culture with coronavirus spike peptide pools or control peptides (ViraFEST assay). As to this clonotype: The antigen is not known.

The CDR3 loop spans 15 amino acids. V was pared by 4 bases and J by 2 bases, with 6 bases of the junction left unmatched. Germline values: CDR1 SGHDT, CDR2 YYEEEE. Sequenced with the Oncomine TCR Beta short-read assay was DNA taken from cultured CD4+ T cells. MiXCR was run by TCRdb on the PCR reads, yielding one entry per CDR3 protein. Of about 20,000 distinct CDR3 sequences listed, about 50% are singletons. The sequence derives from a human donor who had recovered from COVID-19. J is TRBJ1-5 and V is TRBV5-6; 7 bases match TRBD1. The source was CD4+ T cells from blood, cultured in vitro, collected before SARS-CoV-2 vaccination. CDR3 in DNA: TGTGCCAGCAGCCGGAGGGGACAGCGCAATCAGCCCCAGCATTTT. It translates to CASSRRGQRNQPQHF.